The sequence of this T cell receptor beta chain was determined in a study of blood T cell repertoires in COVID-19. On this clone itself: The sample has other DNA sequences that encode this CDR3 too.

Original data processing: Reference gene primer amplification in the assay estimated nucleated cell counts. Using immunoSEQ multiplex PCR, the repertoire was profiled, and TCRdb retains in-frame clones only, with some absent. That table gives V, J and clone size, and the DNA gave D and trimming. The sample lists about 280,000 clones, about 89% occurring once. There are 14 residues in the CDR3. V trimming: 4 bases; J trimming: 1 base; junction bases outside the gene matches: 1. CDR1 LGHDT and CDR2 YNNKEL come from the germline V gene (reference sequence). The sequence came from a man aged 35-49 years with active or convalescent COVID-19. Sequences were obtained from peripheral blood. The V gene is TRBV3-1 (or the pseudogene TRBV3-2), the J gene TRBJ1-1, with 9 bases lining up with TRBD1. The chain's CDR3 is CASSPTGGNTEAFF. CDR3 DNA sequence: TGTGCCAGCAGCCCGACAGGGGGGAACACTGAAGCTTTCTTT.